The next 3 T cell receptor beta chains were all read from a single sample in a study of blood T cells in healthy people across ages. The use of a sample-barcoded 5' primer and a J-beta primer mix characterized a second PCR of roughly 6 to 11 cycles. Using its own MiXCR run on the 5' RACE reads, TCRdb lists one record per CDR3 protein. Of 550,000 to 750,000 distinct CDR3 sequences in the sample, around a fifth were seen once. The sequenced material came from blood. The receptors were gathered from a man aged 70 or older in good health.

In its sample, this clonotype was seen many times. The chain recombines TRBV5-1 with TRBJ2-7; 9 positions agree with TRBD2. Germline CDR1 SGHRS, CDR2 YFSETQ. V lost 0 bases to trimming and J lost 5 bases; unmatched junction nucleotides: 18. The CDR3 is 19 amino acids. CDR3 protein: CASSLGLWVAGVVRDEQYF. CDR3 nucleotides: TGCGCCAGCAGCTTGGGTCTATGGGTAGCGGGAGTCGTCCGCGACGAGCAGTACTTC.

A few counts support this clonotype. At one end the junction does not follow the germline gene, possibly because of a read error. The rearrangement links TRBV3-1 to TRBJ2-7; 8 nucleotides match TRBD2. The J call is uncertain, as TRBJ2-1 better fits the DNA end. Germline CDR1 is LGHDT and CDR2 is YNNKEL (reference sequence). This CDR3 is built from 15 residues. This CDR3 reads CAGSRLAGGSNEQFF. The CDR3 DNA sequence: TGTGCCGGCAGCCGTTTGGCGGGAGGAAGCAATGAGCAGTTCTTC.

This chain connects TRBV28 to TRBJ1-1, with unresolved D. This CDR3 spans 12 amino acids. The V and J ends lost 6 bases and 0 bases respectively, with 5 bases between them. The germline CDR1 and CDR2 sequences are MDHEN and SYDVKM. CDR3 nucleotides: TGTGCCAGCAGCGGCATGAACACTGAAGCTTTCTTT. Encoded protein: CASSGMNTEAFF.